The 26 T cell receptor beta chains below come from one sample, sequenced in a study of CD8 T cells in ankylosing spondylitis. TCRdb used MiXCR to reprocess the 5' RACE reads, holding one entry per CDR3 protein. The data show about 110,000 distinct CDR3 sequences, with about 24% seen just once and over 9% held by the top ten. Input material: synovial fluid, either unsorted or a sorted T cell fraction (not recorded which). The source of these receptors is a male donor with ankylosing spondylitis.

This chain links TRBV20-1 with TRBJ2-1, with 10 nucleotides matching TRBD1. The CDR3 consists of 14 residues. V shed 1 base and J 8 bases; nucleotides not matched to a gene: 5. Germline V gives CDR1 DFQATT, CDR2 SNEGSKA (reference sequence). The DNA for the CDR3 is TGCAGTGCTAGAGTGGACAGGGGGTGGGATGAGCAGTTCTTC. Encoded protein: CSARVDRGWDEQFF.

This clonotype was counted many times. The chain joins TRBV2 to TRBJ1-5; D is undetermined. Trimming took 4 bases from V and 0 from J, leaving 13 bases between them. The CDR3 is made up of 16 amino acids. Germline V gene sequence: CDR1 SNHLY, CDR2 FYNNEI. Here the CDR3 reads CASSATVVYSNQPQHF. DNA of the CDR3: TGTGCCAGCAGTGCAACGGTGGTGTATAGCAATCAGCCCCAGCATTTT. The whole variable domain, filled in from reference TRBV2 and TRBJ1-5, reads EPEVTQTPSHQVTQMGQEVILRCVPISNHLYFYWYRQILGQKVEFLVSFYNNEISEKSEIFDDQFSVERPDGSNFTLKIRSTKLEDSAMYFCASSATVVYSNQPQHFGDGTRLSIL.

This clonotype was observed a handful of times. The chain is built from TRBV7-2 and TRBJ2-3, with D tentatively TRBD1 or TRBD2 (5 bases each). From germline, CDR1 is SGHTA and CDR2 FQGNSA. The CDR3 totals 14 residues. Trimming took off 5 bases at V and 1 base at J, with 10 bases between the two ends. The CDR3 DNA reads TGTGCCAGCAGCGGGGTGGGGGGCACAGATACGCAGTATTTT. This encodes CASSGVGGTDTQYF.

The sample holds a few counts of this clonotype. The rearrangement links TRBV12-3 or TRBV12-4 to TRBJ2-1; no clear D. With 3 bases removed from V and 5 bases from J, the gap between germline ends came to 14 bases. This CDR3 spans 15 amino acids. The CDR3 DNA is TGTGCCAGCAGTTTTTCTAGTCCCACCCACAATGAGCAGTTCTTC. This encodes CASSFSSPTHNEQFF.

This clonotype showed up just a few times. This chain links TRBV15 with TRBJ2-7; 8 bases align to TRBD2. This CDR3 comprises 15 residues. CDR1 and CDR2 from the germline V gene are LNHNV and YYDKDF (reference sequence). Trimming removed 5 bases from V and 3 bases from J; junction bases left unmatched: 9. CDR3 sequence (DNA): TGTGCCACCAGCCAGTTCCCAACTAGCGGCTACGAGCAGTACTTC. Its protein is CATSQFPTSGYEQYF.

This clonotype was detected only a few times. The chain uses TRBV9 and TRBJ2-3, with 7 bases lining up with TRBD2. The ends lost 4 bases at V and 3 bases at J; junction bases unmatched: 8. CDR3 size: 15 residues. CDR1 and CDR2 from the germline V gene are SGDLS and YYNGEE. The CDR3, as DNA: TGTGCCAGCAGCCAAGAAGCGGGACGAACAGATACGCAGTATTTT. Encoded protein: CASSQEAGRTDTQYF.

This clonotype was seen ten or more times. CDR3 in amino acids: CASSLSGTRPGEQFF. The CDR3 region has the DNA TGTGCCAGCAGTTTATCGGGGACTCGCCCAGGCGAGCAGTTCTTC. The chain joins TRBV27 to TRBJ2-1; perhaps TRBD2 as D (6 bases). The CDR3 totals 15 residues. The germline CDR1 and CDR2 sequences are MNHEY and SMNVEV (reference sequence). V was pared by 0 bases and J by 10 bases, with 16 bases between.

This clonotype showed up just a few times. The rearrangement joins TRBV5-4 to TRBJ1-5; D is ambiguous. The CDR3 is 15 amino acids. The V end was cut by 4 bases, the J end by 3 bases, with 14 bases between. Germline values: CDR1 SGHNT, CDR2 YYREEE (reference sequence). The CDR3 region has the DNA TGTGCCAGCAGCCCGTCACCGAATGACAATCAGCCCCAGCATTTT. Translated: CASSPSPNDNQPQHF.

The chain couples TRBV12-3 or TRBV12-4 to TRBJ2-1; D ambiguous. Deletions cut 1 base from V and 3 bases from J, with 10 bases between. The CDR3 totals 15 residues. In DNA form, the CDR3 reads TGTGCCAGCAGTTTAGGAGGTCAGAGCTACAATGAGCAGTTCTTC. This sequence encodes CASSLGGQSYNEQFF.

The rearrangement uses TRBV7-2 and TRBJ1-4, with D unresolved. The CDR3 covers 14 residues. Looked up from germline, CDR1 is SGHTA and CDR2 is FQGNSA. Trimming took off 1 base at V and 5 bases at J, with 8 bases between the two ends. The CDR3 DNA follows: TGTGCCAGCAGCTTAGTTCTCGGGAATGAAAAACTGTTTTTT. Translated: CASSLVLGNEKLFF.

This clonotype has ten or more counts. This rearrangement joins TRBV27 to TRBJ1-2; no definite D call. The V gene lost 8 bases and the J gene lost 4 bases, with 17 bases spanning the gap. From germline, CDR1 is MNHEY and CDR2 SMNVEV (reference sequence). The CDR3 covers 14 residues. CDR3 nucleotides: TGTGCCAGCGTCCCGAGGTCCGGTGGCTATGGCTACACCTTC. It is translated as CASVPRSGGYGYTF.

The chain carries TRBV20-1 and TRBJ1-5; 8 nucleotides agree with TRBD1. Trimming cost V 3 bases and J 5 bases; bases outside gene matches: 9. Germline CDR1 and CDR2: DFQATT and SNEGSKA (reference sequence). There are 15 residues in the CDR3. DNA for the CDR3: TGCAGTGCTAGCTCAGGGGGCAATCTGCATCAGCCCCAGCATTTT. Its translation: CSASSGGNLHQPQHF.

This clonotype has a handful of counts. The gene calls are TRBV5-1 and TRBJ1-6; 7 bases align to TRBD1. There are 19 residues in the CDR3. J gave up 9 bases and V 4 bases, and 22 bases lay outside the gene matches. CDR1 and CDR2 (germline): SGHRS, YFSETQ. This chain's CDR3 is CASSLQQGFPPNEGSPLHF. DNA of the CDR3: TGCGCCAGCAGCCTACAACAGGGGTTTCCCCCCAATGAAGGTTCACCCCTCCACTTT. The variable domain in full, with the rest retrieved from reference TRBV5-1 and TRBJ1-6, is KAGVTQTPRYLIKTRGQQVTLSCSPISGHRSVSWYQQTPGQGLQFLFEYFSETQRNKGNFPGRFSGRQFSNSRSEMNVSTLELGDSALYLCASSLQQGFPPNEGSPLHFGNGTRLTVT.

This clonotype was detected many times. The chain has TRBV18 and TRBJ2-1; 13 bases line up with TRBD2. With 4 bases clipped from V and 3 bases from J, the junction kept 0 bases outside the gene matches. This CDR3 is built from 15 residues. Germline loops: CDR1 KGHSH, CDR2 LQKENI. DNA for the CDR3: TGTGCCAGCTCACGGACTAGCGGGAGCTACAATGAGCAGTTCTTC. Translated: CASSRTSGSYNEQFF.

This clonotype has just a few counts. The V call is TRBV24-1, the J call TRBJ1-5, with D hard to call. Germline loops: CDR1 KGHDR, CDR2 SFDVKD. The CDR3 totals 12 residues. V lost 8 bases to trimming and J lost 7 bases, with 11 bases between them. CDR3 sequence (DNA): TGTGCCACCACAGGAATAGAACAGCCCCAGCATTTT. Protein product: CATTGIEQPQHF.

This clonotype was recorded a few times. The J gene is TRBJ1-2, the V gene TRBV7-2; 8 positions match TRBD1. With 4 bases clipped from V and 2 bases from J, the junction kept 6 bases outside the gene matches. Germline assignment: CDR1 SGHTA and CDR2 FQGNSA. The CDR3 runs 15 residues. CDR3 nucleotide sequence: TGTGCCAGCAGCTCCCCCGGGACAGGCAACTATGGCTACACCTTC. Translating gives CASSSPGTGNYGYTF.

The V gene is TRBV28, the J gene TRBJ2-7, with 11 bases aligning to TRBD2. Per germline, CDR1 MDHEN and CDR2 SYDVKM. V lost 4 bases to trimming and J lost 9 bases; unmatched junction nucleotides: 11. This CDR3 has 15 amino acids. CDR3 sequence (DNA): TGTGCCAGCAGTTCCCCACTAGCGGGAGATCGGGCGCAGTACGTC. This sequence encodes CASSSPLAGDRAQYV.

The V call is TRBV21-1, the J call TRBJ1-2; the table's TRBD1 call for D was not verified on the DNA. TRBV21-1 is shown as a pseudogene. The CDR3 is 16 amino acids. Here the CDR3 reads CASSKLRVLARGGYTF. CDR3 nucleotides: TGTGCCAGCAGCAAACTTCGGGTACTTGCCCGGGGTGGCTACACCTTC.

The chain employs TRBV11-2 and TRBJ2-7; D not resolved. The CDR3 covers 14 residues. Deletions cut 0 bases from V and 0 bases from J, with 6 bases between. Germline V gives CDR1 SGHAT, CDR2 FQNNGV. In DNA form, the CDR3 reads TGTGCCAGCAGCTTAGAACTCATCTCCTACGAGCAGTACGTC. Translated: CASSLELISYEQYV.

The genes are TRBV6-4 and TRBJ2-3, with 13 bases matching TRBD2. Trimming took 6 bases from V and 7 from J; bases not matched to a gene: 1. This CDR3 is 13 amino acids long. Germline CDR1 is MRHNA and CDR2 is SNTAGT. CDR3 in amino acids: CASSGTSGNTQYF. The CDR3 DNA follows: TGTGCCAGCAGCGGGACTAGCGGGAATACGCAGTATTTT.

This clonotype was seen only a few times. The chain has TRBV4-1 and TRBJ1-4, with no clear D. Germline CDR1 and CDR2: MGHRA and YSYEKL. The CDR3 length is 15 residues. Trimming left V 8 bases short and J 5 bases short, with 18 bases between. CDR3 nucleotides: TGCGCCAGCTCTTTAAGGGCGGACGGAAATGAAAAACTGTTTTTT. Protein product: CASSLRADGNEKLFF.

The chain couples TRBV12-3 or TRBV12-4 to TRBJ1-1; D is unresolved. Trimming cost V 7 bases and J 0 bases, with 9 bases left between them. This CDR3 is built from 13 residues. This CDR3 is CASTLLMNTEAFF. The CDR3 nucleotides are TGTGCCAGCACTCTACTAATGAACACTGAAGCTTTCTTT.

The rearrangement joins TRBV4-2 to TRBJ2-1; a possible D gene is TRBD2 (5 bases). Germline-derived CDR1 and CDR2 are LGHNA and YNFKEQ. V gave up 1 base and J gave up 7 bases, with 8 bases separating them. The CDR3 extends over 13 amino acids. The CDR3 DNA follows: TGTGCCAGCAGCCAAGCTGGCGGGAATGAGCAGTTCTTC. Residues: CASSQAGGNEQFF.

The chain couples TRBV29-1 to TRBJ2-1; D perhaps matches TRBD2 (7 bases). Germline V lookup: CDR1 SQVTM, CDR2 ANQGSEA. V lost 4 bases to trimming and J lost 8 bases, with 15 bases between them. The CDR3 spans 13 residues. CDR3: CSVATGRGDEQFF. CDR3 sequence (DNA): TGCAGCGTTGCTACAGGGAGGGGCGATGAGCAGTTCTTC.

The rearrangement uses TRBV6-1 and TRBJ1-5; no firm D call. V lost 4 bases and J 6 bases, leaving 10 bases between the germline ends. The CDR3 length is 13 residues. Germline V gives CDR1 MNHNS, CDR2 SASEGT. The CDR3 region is CASSAEGGQPQHF. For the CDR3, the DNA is TGTGCCAGCAGTGCGGAGGGAGGTCAGCCCCAGCATTTT.

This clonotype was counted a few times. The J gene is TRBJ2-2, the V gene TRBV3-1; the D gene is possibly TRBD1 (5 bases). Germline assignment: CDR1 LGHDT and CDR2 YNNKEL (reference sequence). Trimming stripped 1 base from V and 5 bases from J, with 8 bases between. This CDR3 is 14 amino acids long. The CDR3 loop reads CASSQAWTTGELFF. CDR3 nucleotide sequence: TGTGCCAGCAGCCAAGCGTGGACAACCGGGGAGCTGTTTTTT.